What follows are 27 T cell receptor beta chains derived from one specimen sequenced in a study of beta chain features in type 1 diabetes. Sequencing targeted expressed TCRB transcripts, as all isolated RNA had been reverse transcribed. The repertoire was sequenced with immunoSEQ multiplex PCR; TCRdb's copy has only in-frame clones and lacks some. The top ten clones hold about 2% of a sample with 150,000 to 190,000 clones, over 8.5% of them seen once. Sequencing was done on a sample of central memory CD4+ T cells from blood. These receptors were obtained from a man aged 18-30 years in good health.

The chain couples TRBV7-9 to TRBJ2-2; D is possibly TRBD2 (6 bases). Germline V lookup: CDR1 SEHNR, CDR2 FQNEAQ (reference sequence). This CDR3 has 15 residues. The ends were cut back, 7 bases at V and 5 bases at J, with 17 bases in the middle. CDR3 amino acids: CASIPGQGGTGELFF. In DNA, the CDR3 is TGTGCCAGCATCCCCGGGCAGGGAGGAACCGGGGAGCTGTTTTTT.

This clone was counted a few times. The gene calls are TRBV11-2 and TRBJ1-1; 8 bases are shared with TRBD1. Trimming at V came to 6 bases and at J to 6 bases, leaving 6 bases not matched to a gene. The germline V gene encodes CDR1 SGHAT and CDR2 FQNNGV. The length of the CDR3 is 13 residues. The CDR3 DNA is TGTGCCAGCAGGAGACAGGGGACATCTGAAGCTTTCTTT. It yields the protein CASRRQGTSEAFF.

The sample holds a few counts of this clone. CDR3 sequence (DNA): TGCGCCAGCAGCTCCTTAGCGGGAGTTCCCCCCGAGCAGTACTTC. The encoded protein is CASSSLAGVPPEQYF. V and J are TRBV5-1 and TRBJ2-7, with TRBD2 identical over 9 bases. The CDR3 has 15 amino acids. Losses at the gene ends were 3 bases for V and 6 bases for J; bases not matched to a gene: 10. Germline lookup yields CDR1 SGHRS and CDR2 YFSETQ. The entire variable domain, with the rest obtained from reference TRBV5-1 and TRBJ2-7, is as follows: KAGVTQTPRYLIKTRGQQVTLSCSPISGHRSVSWYQQTPGQGLQFLFEYFSETQRNKGNFPGRFSGRQFSNSRSEMNVSTLELGDSALYLCASSSLAGVPPEQYFGPGTRLTVT.

This clone was picked up a small number of times. This rearrangement joins TRBV10-3 to TRBJ2-7, with 7 bases aligning to TRBD1. This CDR3 spans 15 amino acids. The V gene end was trimmed by 3 bases and the J gene end by 2 bases; junction bases not matched to a gene: 7. CDR1 and CDR2 from the germline V gene are ENHRY and SYGVKD. CDR3 DNA: TGTGCCATCAGTGACAGGGACAGATCCCCCTACGAGCAGTACTTC. Residues: CAISDRDRSPYEQYF.

For this clone: The sample holds other DNA sequences that translate to the same CDR3. The V call is TRBV10-3, the J call TRBJ2-7, with D possibly TRBD1 on 5 matching bases. V lost 4 bases to trimming and J lost 2 bases, with 6 bases between them. Germline assignment: CDR1 ENHRY and CDR2 SYGVKD. This CDR3 is built from 12 residues. CDR3 in amino acids: CAISGTPYEQYF. The CDR3 bases are TGTGCCATCAGTGGGACACCCTACGAGCAGTACTTC.

This clone occurred many times. The V and J genes are TRBV5-1 and TRBJ2-1; 7 bases agree with TRBD1. With V trimmed by 4 bases and J by 10 bases, 8 bases remained unmatched. In germline, CDR1 is SGHRS, CDR2 YFSETQ. This CDR3 has 13 residues. The CDR3 DNA is TGCGCCAGCAGCCTGGGGGACAGACAAGAGCAGTTCTTC. This codes for CASSLGDRQEQFF.

The chain recombines TRBV4-3 with TRBJ1-3, with D perhaps TRBD1 (5 bases). The V gene lost 0 bases and the J gene lost 4 bases, with 13 bases spanning the gap. Germline-derived CDR1 and CDR2 are LGHNA and YSLEER. The CDR3 runs to 16 residues. CDR3 sequence (DNA): TGCGCCAGCAGCCAAGAACCGGGGGGAAGAGGAAACACCATATATTTT. As protein: CASSQEPGGRGNTIYF.

The chain employs TRBV5-1 and TRBJ2-5, with D hard to call. Trimming pared 5 bases from V and 5 bases from J, leaving 7 bases between. There are 11 residues in the CDR3. Germline values: CDR1 SGHRS, CDR2 YFSETQ. The CDR3 sequence is CASRKEETQYF. In nucleotides, the CDR3 is TGCGCCAGCAGGAAGGAGGAGACCCAGTACTTC.

This clone turned up a few times. At the DNA level, this CDR3 is encoded by other sequences in the same sample as well. V and J are TRBV28 and TRBJ1-2; D ambiguous. The CDR3 runs to 11 residues. Deletions cut 7 bases from V and 1 base from J, with 4 bases between. Germline-derived CDR1 and CDR2 are MDHEN and SYDVKM. CDR3 in DNA: TGTGCCAGCAAGGGTAACTATGGCTACACCTTC. This encodes CASKGNYGYTF.

This clone was recorded a few times. The V call is TRBV29-1, the J call TRBJ1-4; TRBD1 agrees at 7 bases. Germline CDR1 SQVTM, CDR2 ANQGSEA. The CDR3 is made up of 17 amino acids. V gave up 3 bases and J gave up 3 bases; unmatched junction bases: 13. Here the CDR3 reads CSVEVEGAIVSNEKLFF. The DNA of the CDR3 is TGCAGCGTTGAGGTTGAGGGGGCTATAGTGTCTAATGAAAAACTGTTTTTT.

The CDR3 spells CATLLDSDFAQYF. In nucleotides, the CDR3 is TGTGCCACCCTGCTGGACAGTGATTTCGCCCAGTACTTC. V is TRBV2 and J is TRBJ2-5, with TRBD1 as a possible D gene (6 bases). The CDR3 spans 13 residues. V gave up 10 bases and J gave up 9 bases, with 21 bases separating them. Germline lookup yields CDR1 SNHLY and CDR2 FYNNEI.

This clone has only a few counts. V gene TRBV7-7 combines with J gene TRBJ2-7; the D gene is possibly TRBD2 (5 bases). The germline V gene encodes CDR1 SSHAT and CDR2 FNYEAQ (reference sequence). Between the trimmed V and J ends, which lost 0 bases and 5 bases, there was a span of 11 bases. This CDR3 has 14 amino acids. The CDR3 nucleotides are TGTGCCAGCAGCTTAGCTGGGAGTCCCAACGAGCAGTACTTC. Protein sequence: CASSLAGSPNEQYF.

The table lists this clone with a few counts. The chain recombines TRBV18 with TRBJ2-5, with D hard to call. Trimming pared 6 bases from V and 2 bases from J, leaving 10 bases between. Germline lookup yields CDR1 KGHSH and CDR2 LQKENI. The CDR3 sequence is 13 residues long. The CDR3 spells CASSRNRQETQYF. DNA for the CDR3: TGTGCCAGCTCTCGTAATCGTCAAGAGACCCAGTACTTC.

This clone came up a few times. V is TRBV7-9 and J is TRBJ2-2; D might be TRBD1 (5 bases). CDR3 size: 15 residues. Per germline, CDR1 SEHNR and CDR2 FQNEAQ (reference sequence). The V gene lost 3 bases and the J gene lost 7 bases, with 15 bases spanning the gap. The CDR3 sequence: CASSFDRQGIGELFF. The CDR3 DNA reads TGTGCCAGCAGCTTCGACCGGCAGGGCATCGGGGAGCTGTTTTTT.

This rearrangement joins TRBV7-9 to TRBJ1-2, with 11 bases identical to TRBD1. CDR1 SEHNR and CDR2 FQNEAQ come from the germline V gene (reference sequence). The J segment lost 3 bases and the V segment lost 5 bases, leaving 5 bases of the junction unmatched. CDR3 length: 15 amino acids. CDR3 bases: TGTGCCAGCAGCACAGGACAGGGGGCCCACTATGGCTACACCTTC. Translating it yields CASSTGQGAHYGYTF.

The V and J genes are TRBV18 and TRBJ2-1, with 8 bases lining up with TRBD1. The J segment lost 2 bases and the V segment lost 3 bases, leaving 3 bases of the junction unmatched. CDR1 is KGHSH, CDR2 LQKENI, per germline. The CDR3 is 15 residues long. The CDR3 here is CASSPGQDTYNEQFF. The CDR3 DNA sequence: TGTGCCAGCTCACCGGGACAGGATACCTACAATGAGCAGTTCTTC.

This clone came up once. The rearrangement joins TRBV5-1 to TRBJ2-7; D call uncertain. Germline CDR1 is SGHRS and CDR2 is YFSETQ. The V end was cut by 0 bases, the J end by 1 base, with 8 bases between. The CDR3 is 14 residues long. This CDR3 is CASSLGTPSYEQYF. The CDR3, as DNA: TGCGCCAGCAGCTTGGGGACCCCGTCCTACGAGCAGTACTTC.

This chain joins TRBV5-1 and TRBJ1-6; the D is unclear. With 3 bases removed from V and 7 bases from J, the gap between germline ends came to 11 bases. Germline-derived CDR1 and CDR2 are SGHRS and YFSETQ. This CDR3 spans 14 amino acids. The CDR3 reads CASSSRASNSPLHF. CDR3 bases: TGCGCCAGCAGCTCCCGGGCCTCCAATTCACCCCTCCACTTT. The variable domain in full, with the rest retrieved from reference TRBV5-1 and TRBJ1-6, is KAGVTQTPRYLIKTRGQQVTLSCSPISGHRSVSWYQQTPGQGLQFLFEYFSETQRNKGNFPGRFSGRQFSNSRSEMNVSTLELGDSALYLCASSSRASNSPLHFGNGTRLTVT.

This chain links TRBV28 with TRBJ2-7; 8 nucleotides line up with TRBD1. There are 15 residues in the CDR3. Looked up from germline, CDR1 is MDHEN and CDR2 is SYDVKM. V lost 4 bases to trimming and J lost 6 bases; unmatched junction nucleotides: 11. The DNA for the CDR3 is TGTGCCAGCAGTTCCCCCGGACAGGGCCCGGGCGAGCAGTACTTC. Translation: CASSSPGQGPGEQYF.

This clone was counted a few times. The chain is built from TRBV29-1 and TRBJ2-7, with 10 bases identical to TRBD2. The CDR3 loop spans 13 amino acids. CDR1 SQVTM and CDR2 ANQGSEA come from the germline V gene. V lost 6 bases to trimming and J lost 0 bases; unmatched junction nucleotides: 2. The CDR3 spells CSVIAGGSYEQYF. In DNA, the CDR3 is TGCAGCGTAATAGCGGGAGGCTCCTACGAGCAGTACTTC.

V gene TRBV19 combines with J gene TRBJ2-3, with 11 bases that match TRBD1. V gave up 5 bases and J gave up 4 bases; unmatched junction bases: 8. Germline V CDR1 and CDR2: LNHDA, SQIVND (reference sequence). The CDR3 covers 16 residues. CDR3 in amino acids: CASSGLGQGVPDTQYF. The CDR3 DNA sequence: TGTGCCAGTAGTGGTCTGGGACAGGGGGTGCCAGATACGCAGTATTTT.

The rearrangement uses TRBV7-3 and TRBJ2-7; weak D call: TRBD1 (6 bases). There are 15 residues in the CDR3. Germline V gene data show CDR1 as SGHTA and CDR2 as FQGTGA. Trimming removed 6 bases from V and 0 bases from J, with 15 bases in between. CDR3 protein: CASSLQGTRSYEQYF. CDR3 sequence (DNA): TGTGCCAGCAGTCTACAGGGAACCCGCTCCTACGAGCAGTACTTC.

This rearrangement joins TRBV5-4 to TRBJ1-4; TRBD1 is a possible D gene (6 bases). V was cut by 3 bases and J by 3 bases, with 12 bases left in between. Looked up from germline, CDR1 is SGHNT and CDR2 is YYREEE (reference sequence). The CDR3 extends over 15 amino acids. CDR3 sequence reads: CASSSTGGPNEKLFF. The CDR3 nucleotides are TGTGCCAGCAGCTCAACCGGGGGCCCTAATGAAAAACTGTTTTTT. The full variable domain, rest sourced from reference TRBV5-4 and TRBJ1-4, is ETGVTQSPTHLIKTRGQQVTLRCSSQSGHNTVSWYQQALGQGPQFIFQYYREEENGRGNFPPRFSGLQFPNYSSELNVNALELDDSALYLCASSSTGGPNEKLFFGSGTQLSVL.

V usage is TRBV5-1 and J usage is TRBJ2-3, with D tentatively TRBD1 (5 bases). Germline V gene sequence: CDR1 SGHRS, CDR2 YFSETQ. The CDR3 is 14 residues long. V dropped 3 bases and J dropped 5 bases, with 13 bases sitting between them. The CDR3 DNA follows: TGCGCCAGCAGCTGGACCAAAGGGGTAGATACGCAGTATTTT. It is translated as CASSWTKGVDTQYF.

The V call is TRBV5-1, the J call TRBJ2-2, with D unclear. CDR3 length equals 15 residues. V was cut by 0 bases and J by 4 bases, with 10 bases left in between. Germline CDR1 reads SGHRS; CDR2 reads YFSETQ. CDR3 amino acids: CASSLEGIGTGELFF. The CDR3 DNA follows: TGCGCCAGCAGCTTGGAAGGGATAGGCACCGGGGAGCTGTTTTTT. The whole variable domain, remainder taken from reference TRBV5-1 and TRBJ2-2, is KAGVTQTPRYLIKTRGQQVTLSCSPISGHRSVSWYQQTPGQGLQFLFEYFSETQRNKGNFPGRFSGRQFSNSRSEMNVSTLELGDSALYLCASSLEGIGTGELFFGEGSRLTVL.

Turning to this clone: The sample contains more than one DNA sequence encoding this CDR3. J is TRBJ1-2 and V is TRBV27; 8 bases line up with TRBD1. The CDR3 extends over 13 amino acids. V gave up 0 bases and J gave up 8 bases; unmatched junction bases: 2. Germline CDR1 reads MNHEY; CDR2 reads SMNVEV (reference sequence). DNA of the CDR3: TGTGCCAGCAGTTTATCCGGGACAGGAGGCTACACCTTC. It codes for CASSLSGTGGYTF.

This chain connects TRBV2 to TRBJ2-3, with 9 positions matching TRBD1. J was trimmed by 1 base and V by 6 bases; bases with no gene match: 8. The CDR3 is 16 amino acids. Germline V gene lookup returns CDR1 SNHLY and CDR2 FYNNEI. CDR3 DNA sequence: TGTGCCAGCAGCCGGGACAGGGTTGGGGGCACAGATACGCAGTATTTT. It yields the protein CASSRDRVGGTDTQYF.